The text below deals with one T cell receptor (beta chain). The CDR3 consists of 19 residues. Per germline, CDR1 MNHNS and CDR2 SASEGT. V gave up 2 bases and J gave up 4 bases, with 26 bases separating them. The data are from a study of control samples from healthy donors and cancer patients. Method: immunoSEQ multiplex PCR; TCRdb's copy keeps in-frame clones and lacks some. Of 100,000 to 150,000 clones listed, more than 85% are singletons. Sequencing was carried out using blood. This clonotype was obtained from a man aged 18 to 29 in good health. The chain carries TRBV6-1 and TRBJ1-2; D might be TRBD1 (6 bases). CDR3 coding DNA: TGTGCCAGCAGTGAATTTAGTTGGGCAGCGACAGGCCGGTCCTATGGCTACACCTTC. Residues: CASSEFSWAATGRSYGYTF.